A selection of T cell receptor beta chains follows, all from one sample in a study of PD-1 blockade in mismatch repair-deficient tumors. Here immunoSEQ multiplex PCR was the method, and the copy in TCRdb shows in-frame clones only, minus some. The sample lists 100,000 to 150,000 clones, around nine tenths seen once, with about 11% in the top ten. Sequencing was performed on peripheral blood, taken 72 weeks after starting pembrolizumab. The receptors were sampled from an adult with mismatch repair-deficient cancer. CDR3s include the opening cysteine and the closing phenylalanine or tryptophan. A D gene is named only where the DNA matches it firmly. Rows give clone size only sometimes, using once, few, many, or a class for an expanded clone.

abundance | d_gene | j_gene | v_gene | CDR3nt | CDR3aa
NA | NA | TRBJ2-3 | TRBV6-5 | TGTGCCAGCAGTTACATGGCCGCGAGGACCACAGATACGCAGTATTTT | CASSYMAARTTDTQYF
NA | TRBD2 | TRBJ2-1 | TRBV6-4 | TGTGCCAGCAGTGCCCTAGCGGGAGACGGGTACAATGAGCAGTTCTTC | CASSALAGDGYNEQFF
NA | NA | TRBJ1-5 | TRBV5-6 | TGTGCCAGCAGCTCCAATAATCAGCCCCAGCATTTT | CASSSNNQPQHF
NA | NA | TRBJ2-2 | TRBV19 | TGTGCCAGCCGTGGAATAGCCGGGGAGCTGTTTTTT | CASRGIAGELFF
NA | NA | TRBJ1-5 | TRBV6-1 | TGTGCCAGCAGTGCCACCAGGGATAGTCAGCCCCAGCATTTT | CASSATRDSQPQHF
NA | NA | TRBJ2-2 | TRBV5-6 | TGTGCCAGCAGCTTTTTCCCGGGCGGGGAGCTGTTTTTT | CASSFFPGGELFF
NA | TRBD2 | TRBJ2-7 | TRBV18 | TGTGCCAGCTCACCTGCTGAGGGCGGGGGCGAGCAGTACTTC | CASSPAEGGGEQYF
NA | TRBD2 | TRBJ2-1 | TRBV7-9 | TGTGCCAGCAGGAGCGGGAAGGTTGAGCAGTTCTTC | CASRSGKVEQFF
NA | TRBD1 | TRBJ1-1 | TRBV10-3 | TGTGCCATCAGTGAGACAGGGGTGGGGATGAACACTGAAGCTTTCTTT | CAISETGVGMNTEAFF
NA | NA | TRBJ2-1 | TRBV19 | TGTGCCAGTAGTATATCAGGGTTGGATGAGCAGTTCTTC | CASSISGLDEQFF
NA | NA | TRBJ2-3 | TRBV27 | TGTGCCAGCAGTTTTCGGTCCCCCGTTGATACGCAGTATTTT | CASSFRSPVDTQYF
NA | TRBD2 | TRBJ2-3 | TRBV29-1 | TGCAGCGTTGTACCTAGCGGGGATACGCAGTATTTT | CSVVPSGDTQYF
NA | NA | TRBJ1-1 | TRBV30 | TGTGCCTGGAGTCGACTGAACACTGAAGCTTTCTTT | CAWSRLNTEAFF
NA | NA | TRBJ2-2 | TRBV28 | TGTGCCAGCAGACCCTTCTCACCGAACACCGGGGAGCTGTTTTTT | CASRPFSPNTGELFF
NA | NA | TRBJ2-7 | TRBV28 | TGTGCCAGCAGGCCTTCCTCGCCGGGGGCTTACGAGCAGTACTTC | CASRPSSPGAYEQYF
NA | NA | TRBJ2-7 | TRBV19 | TGTGCCAGTAGTGCCCGACAGGTGAGCTCCTACGAGCAGTACTTC | CASSARQVSSYEQYF
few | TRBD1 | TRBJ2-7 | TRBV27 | TGTGCCAGCAGTCAAGGGACAGGGTCCTACGAGCAGTACTTC | CASSQGTGSYEQYF
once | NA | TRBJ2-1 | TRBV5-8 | TGTGCCAGCAGCTTGGGACAAGCGGCCTACAATGAGCAGTTCTTC | CASSLGQAAYNEQFF
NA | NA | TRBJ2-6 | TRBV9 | TGTGCCAGCAGCGTAGGATTAATGGTCCTCTCTGGGGCCAACGTCCTGACTTTC | CASSVGLMVLSGANVLTF
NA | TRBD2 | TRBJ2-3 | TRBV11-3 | TGTGCCAGCAGCTTAGGGAGCTTTAGCGGGCCTAGCACAGATACGCAGTATTTT | CASSLGSFSGPSTDTQYF
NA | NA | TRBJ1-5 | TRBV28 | TGTGCCAGCAGTTTCGACAGCTTCAATCAGCCCCAGCATTTT | CASSFDSFNQPQHF
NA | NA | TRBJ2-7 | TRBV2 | TGTGCCAGCAGCCCGACCCCTAGCGCTACTTACGAGCAGTACTTC | CASSPTPSATYEQYF
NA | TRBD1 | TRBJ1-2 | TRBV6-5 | TGTGCCAGCAGTTACTCCGGGACAGGGTCTGGCTACACCTTC | CASSYSGTGSGYTF
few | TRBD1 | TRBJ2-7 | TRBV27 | TGTGCCAGCAGTTGGGGACAGGGGGCGTCCGAGCAGTACTTC | CASSWGQGASEQYF
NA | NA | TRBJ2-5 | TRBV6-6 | TGTGCCAGCAGTTACGGGGGGCCTCAAGAGACCCAGTACTTC | CASSYGGPQETQYF
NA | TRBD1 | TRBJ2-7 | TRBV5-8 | TGTGCCAGCAGCGAACCGGGACAGGGGGACTCTTTATCCTACGAGCAGTACTTC | CASSEPGQGDSLSYEQYF
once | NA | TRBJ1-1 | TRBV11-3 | TGTGCCAGCAGCTTAGCGGTCGGGGCACGGAACACTGAAGCTTTCTTT | CASSLAVGARNTEAFF
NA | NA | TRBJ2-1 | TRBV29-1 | TGCAGCGTTGATCCTAGCTCCTACAATGAGCAGTTCTTC | CSVDPSSYNEQFF
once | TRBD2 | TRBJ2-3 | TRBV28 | TGTGCCAGCAGTTTACCTAGCGGGAGATATGGTGGCACAGATACGCAGTATTTT | CASSLPSGRYGGTDTQYF
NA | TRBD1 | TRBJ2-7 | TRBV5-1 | TGCGCCAGCAGCATGGGACAGACCTACGAGCAGTACTTC | CASSMGQTYEQYF
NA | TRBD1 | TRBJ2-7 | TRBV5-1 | TGCGCCAGCAGCTCTATGCGGGACAGGGTTCCCTACGAGCAGTACTTC | CASSSMRDRVPYEQYF
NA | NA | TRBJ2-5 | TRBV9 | TGTGCCAGCAGCGTAGGTGGTGGGATAGAGACCCAGTACTTC | CASSVGGGIETQYF
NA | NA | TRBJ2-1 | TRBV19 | TGTGCCAGTAGCGCGACTGGGGAGTACAATGAGCAGTTCTTC | CASSATGEYNEQFF
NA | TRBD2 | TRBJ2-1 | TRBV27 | TGTGCCAGCAGTTTGGGACTAGCGCCTTACAATGAGCAGTTCTTC | CASSLGLAPYNEQFF
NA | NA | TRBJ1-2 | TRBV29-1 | TGCAGCGTTGATCTGGAGGGCTACACCTTC | CSVDLEGYTF
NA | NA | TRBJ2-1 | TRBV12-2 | TGTGCAAGTCGCTCCAAAGAATCGATAACCTACAATGAGCAGTTCTTC | CASRSKESITYNEQFF
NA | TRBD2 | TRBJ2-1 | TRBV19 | TGTGCCAGTAGTGTACCGGGGGGTTACAATGAGCAGTTCTTC | CASSVPGGYNEQFF
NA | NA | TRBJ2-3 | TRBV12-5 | TGTGCTAGTGGTGGCCCCGGGACTCCCAACACAGATACGCAGTATTTT | CASGGPGTPNTDTQYF
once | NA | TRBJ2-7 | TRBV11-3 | TGTGCCAGCAGCTTAGGCGGAGGGATGGACGAGCAGTACTTC | CASSLGGGMDEQYF
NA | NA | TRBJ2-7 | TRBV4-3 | TGCGCCAGCAGCCAAGACTGGCGCGTAGGTCACGAGCAGTACTTC | CASSQDWRVGHEQYF
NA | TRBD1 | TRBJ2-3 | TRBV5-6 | TGTGCCAGCAGCTGGATGGGACAGGCGGGAACAGATACGCAGTATTTT | CASSWMGQAGTDTQYF
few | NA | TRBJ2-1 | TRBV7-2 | TGTGCCAGCAGCTTAGCCCACCCTAAGTCCTACAATGAGCAGTTCTTC | CASSLAHPKSYNEQFF